Below, 15 T cell receptor beta chains from the same sample are listed, as sequenced in a study of cytomegalovirus exposure and HLA in healthy donors. PCR used 60 Vbeta primers and 13 Jbeta primers. Method: immunoSEQ multiplex PCR; TCRdb's copy keeps in-frame clones and lacks some. The sample has about 170,000 clones, about four fifths seen once. The sequenced sample was PBMCs. These receptors were taken from a male donor in good health and CMV-seronegative.

This chain uses TRBV15 with TRBJ2-7, with D possibly being TRBD1 (5 bases). Germline loops: CDR1 LNHNV, CDR2 YYDKDF (reference sequence). The CDR3 extends over 14 amino acids. V was cut by 7 bases and J by 1 base, with 14 bases left in between. CDR3 protein: CATNEKGPSYEQYF. The CDR3 DNA follows: TGTGCCACCAACGAAAAGGGGCCTTCCTACGAGCAGTACTTC.

The J gene is TRBJ2-3, the V gene TRBV9; 7 bases are shared with TRBD1. The CDR3 spans 13 residues. Trimming cost V 3 bases and J 6 bases; bases outside gene matches: 4. The V gene's germline CDR1 is SGDLS and CDR2 YYNGEE. CDR3 loop: CASSGTGRDTQYF. Written as DNA, the CDR3 is TGTGCCAGCAGCGGGACAGGCAGGGATACGCAGTATTTT. Drawing the rest from reference TRBV9 and TRBJ2-3, the complete variable domain is DSGVTQTPKHLITATGQRVTLRCSPRSGDLSVYWYQQSLDQGLQFLIQYYNGEERAKGNILERFSAQQFPDLHSELNLSSLELGDSALYFCASSGTGRDTQYFGPGTRLTVL.

The sample holds a few counts of this clone. This chain joins TRBV6-1 and TRBJ1-1, with 7 bases that match TRBD1. Unmatched junction bases numbered 8, after V lost 6 bases and J lost 4 bases. The CDR3 is 14 amino acids. Per the germline V gene, CDR1 is MNHNS and CDR2 is SASEGT. This CDR3 is CASSRPTGFTEAFF. The CDR3 DNA is TGTGCCAGCAGCCGACCGACAGGGTTCACTGAAGCTTTCTTT.

V is TRBV6-1 and J is TRBJ2-5, with 11 bases aligning to TRBD1. The CDR3 length is 17 residues. V was clipped by 0 bases and J by 5 bases; unmatched bases: 8. Germline lookup yields CDR1 MNHNS and CDR2 SASEGT. Here the CDR3 reads CASSEAWTGGVLETQYF. CDR3 nucleotides: TGTGCCAGCAGTGAAGCGTGGACAGGGGGCGTCTTGGAGACCCAGTACTTC.

The V call is TRBV7-2, the J call TRBJ2-3; 13 nucleotides line up with TRBD2. CDR1 and CDR2 (germline): SGHTA, FQGNSA. The CDR3 contains 17 residues. The junction had 5 bases not matched to a gene; V was cut back by 5 bases and J by 0 bases. The DNA of the CDR3 is TGTGCCAGCAGCCCCGGGACTAGCGGGGCGAGCACAGATACGCAGTATTTT. Its translation: CASSPGTSGASTDTQYF. Supplemented by reference TRBV7-2 and TRBJ2-3, the full variable domain reads GAGVSQSPSNKVTEKGKDVELRCDPISGHTALYWYRQSLGQGLEFLIYFQGNSAPDKSGLPSDRFSAERTGGSVSTLTIQRTQQEDSAVYLCASSPGTSGASTDTQYFGPGTRLTVL.

The J gene is TRBJ1-5, the V gene TRBV19, with a weak D call TRBD1 (5 bases). V lost 0 bases to trimming and J lost 9 bases, with 12 bases between them. This CDR3 has 14 residues. The germline V gene has CDR1 LNHDA and CDR2 SQIVND (reference sequence). CDR3 protein: CASSIEGGEGPQHF. CDR3 DNA: TGTGCCAGTAGTATAGAAGGAGGGGAAGGGCCCCAGCATTTT.

The chain couples TRBV28 to TRBJ2-7; 9 bases line up with TRBD2. The CDR3 is 15 residues long. Germline-derived CDR1 and CDR2 are MDHEN and SYDVKM. The junction had 6 bases not matched to a gene; V was cut back by 6 bases and J by 0 bases. CDR3 in amino acids: CASRALAGTSYEQYF. For the CDR3, the DNA is TGTGCCAGCAGAGCGCTAGCGGGAACCTCCTACGAGCAGTACTTC.

The chain uses TRBV9 and TRBJ1-1, with D possibly matching TRBD1 (5 bases). The CDR3 consists of 14 residues. Trimming pared 1 base from V and 5 bases from J, leaving 12 bases between. CDR1 and CDR2 from the germline V gene are SGDLS and YYNGEE. The CDR3 is CASSVIESGTEAFF. The CDR3 bases are TGTGCCAGCAGCGTAATCGAGTCAGGGACTGAAGCTTTCTTT.

The rearrangement joins TRBV5-1 to TRBJ2-7; D is unresolved. This CDR3 comprises 13 residues. Germline V lookup: CDR1 SGHRS, CDR2 YFSETQ. Trimming cost V 2 bases and J 1 base, with 7 bases left between them. CDR3 sequence reads: CASSFTESYEQYF. The CDR3 DNA follows: TGCGCCAGCAGCTTCACAGAGTCCTACGAGCAGTACTTC.

This chain uses TRBV27 with TRBJ2-7; TRBD2 aligns across 7 bases. The CDR3 loop spans 14 amino acids. Trimming took 10 bases from V and 2 from J; bases not matched to a gene: 11. The germline CDR1 and CDR2 sequences are MNHEY and SMNVEV (reference sequence). The CDR3 nucleotides read TGTGCCACCAGGAGGGAGGGAGACCCCTACGAGCAGTACTTC. Residues: CATRREGDPYEQYF.

The chain uses TRBV7-9 and TRBJ2-5; D is undetermined. V dropped 5 bases and J dropped 4 bases, with 11 bases sitting between them. The CDR3 length is 13 residues. Germline CDR1 reads SEHNR; CDR2 reads FQNEAQ (reference sequence). CDR3 sequence (DNA): TGTGCCAGCAGCCACGGTGTCCGAGAGACCCAGTACTTC. Its protein is CASSHGVRETQYF.

The chain has TRBV2 and TRBJ1-2; 10 bases are a match to TRBD1. The CDR3 length is 13 residues. Germline V gives CDR1 SNHLY, CDR2 FYNNEI. Losses at the gene ends were 6 bases for V and 2 bases for J; bases not matched to a gene: 0. The CDR3 DNA sequence: TGTGCCAGCAGGACAGGGGGCAACTATGGCTACACCTTC. Its protein product is CASRTGGNYGYTF.

The chain combines TRBV5-4 with TRBJ2-3; 11 nucleotides line up with TRBD2. The ends lost 0 bases at V and 1 base at J; junction bases unmatched: 1. The CDR3 loop spans 16 amino acids. Germline CDR1 SGHNT, CDR2 YYREEE (reference sequence). The CDR3 protein is CASSLGTSGRTDTQYF. CDR3 DNA: TGTGCCAGCAGCTTGGGGACTAGCGGGCGCACAGATACGCAGTATTTT.

The chain recombines TRBV27 with TRBJ2-7; possibly TRBD2 for D (5 bases). The V gene lost 1 base and the J gene lost 3 bases, with 13 bases spanning the gap. The CDR3 covers 15 residues. Germline V gene data show CDR1 as MNHEY and CDR2 as SMNVEV (reference sequence). In DNA form, the CDR3 reads TGTGCCAGCAGTTTATTGGGAGCTGGGCTCTACGAGCAGTACTTC. It yields the protein CASSLLGAGLYEQYF.

The chain is built from TRBV15 and TRBJ1-5; the D is unclear. CDR1 and CDR2 (germline): LNHNV, YYDKDF (reference sequence). The CDR3 has 15 residues. Trimming removed 4 bases at V and 2 bases at J, with 12 bases between. This chain's CDR3 is CATSKAGRGNQPQHF. DNA for the CDR3: TGTGCCACCAGCAAGGCGGGAAGGGGCAATCAGCCCCAGCATTTT.